These 19 T cell receptor beta chains were sequenced from one sample in a study of lung T cells in sarcoidosis with Löfgren's syndrome. TCRdb recomputed calls from the reads with MiXCR, one row per CDR3 protein. The table shows roughly 19,000 distinct CDR3 sequences, with about 20% occurring only once. Sequencing used CD4+ T cells from PBMCs. The source of these receptors is a human donor with sarcoidosis (Löfgren's syndrome or another form), or a control subject (not recorded which).

CDR3 sequence (DNA): TGCAGCGTCCGAAACAATGAGCAGTTCTTC. Its translation: CSVRNNEQFF. The chain uses TRBV29-1 and TRBJ2-1; D remains ambiguous. Trimming took 6 bases from V and 5 from J, leaving 5 bases between them. CDR1 is SQVTM and CDR2 is ANQGSEA in the germline V gene. This CDR3 contains 10 residues.

This clonotype was counted once. This may come from a read error, since a much larger clone is one base off. The CDR3 bases are TGCAGCGTCCGGTGGGGGGTACCGATCGGGCTTAACCCGAGAGAGCAGTACTTC. This encodes CSVRWGVPIGLNPREQYF. V gene TRBV29-1 combines with J gene TRBJ2-7; TRBD2 is a possible D gene (6 bases). Germline CDR1 reads SQVTM; CDR2 reads ANQGSEA. CDR3 size: 18 residues. V shed 6 bases and J shed 7 bases, with 34 bases lying between them.

This clonotype was counted many times. The V and J genes are TRBV27 and TRBJ2-1; D tentatively reads TRBD1 or TRBD2 (5 bases each). The V end was cut by 4 bases, the J end by 8 bases, with 24 bases between. Germline V gives CDR1 MNHEY, CDR2 SMNVEV (reference sequence). The CDR3 has 17 amino acids. CDR3 nucleotide sequence: TGTGCCAGCAGTTCGTCGTCCGGGACCGCCGGGCGTCATGAGCAGTTCTTC. Translation: CASSSSSGTAGRHEQFF.

Ten or more counts support this clonotype. The J gene is TRBJ1-1, the V gene TRBV5-1; the D is unclear. Germline CDR1 and CDR2: SGHRS and YFSETQ. The CDR3 is made up of 13 amino acids. Trimming took off 4 bases at V and 1 base at J, with 8 bases between the two ends. Here the CDR3 reads CASSQVSNTEAFF. CDR3 in DNA: TGCGCCAGCAGCCAAGTCTCGAACACTGAAGCTTTCTTT.

This clonotype is classed as medium-sized. V is TRBV20-1 and J is TRBJ2-1; TRBD2 might be the D (5 bases). The V gene lost 6 bases and the J gene lost 4 bases, with 19 bases spanning the gap. Germline assignment: CDR1 DFQATT and CDR2 SNEGSKA (reference sequence). This CDR3 region has 15 residues. CDR3 protein: CSADTLATVYNEQFF. CDR3 bases: TGCAGTGCGGATACCTTAGCGACTGTATACAATGAGCAGTTCTTC.

In this sample, this clonotype turned up a few times. This sequence joins TRBV5-1 and TRBJ2-1; D not resolved. Germline loops: CDR1 SGHRS, CDR2 YFSETQ. The CDR3 extends over 13 amino acids. Trimming shortened V by 1 base and J by 8 bases, and 10 bases separated the two germline ends. Here the CDR3 reads CASSLHGQDEQFF. The CDR3 bases are TGCGCCAGCAGCTTGCACGGCCAGGATGAGCAGTTCTTC.

The CDR3 loop is CASSPLAGESDQPQHF. Here the CDR3 DNA reads TGTGCCAGCTCACCCCTAGCCGGGGAGTCGGACCAGCCCCAGCATTTT. The V gene is TRBV18, the J gene TRBJ1-5, with D hard to call. The CDR3 loop spans 16 amino acids. Trimming removed 3 bases from V and 7 bases from J, with 19 bases in between. Germline loops: CDR1 KGHSH, CDR2 LQKENI. The whole variable domain, remainder taken from reference TRBV18 and TRBJ1-5, is NAGVMQNPRHLVRRRGQEARLRCSPMKGHSHVYWYRQLPEEGLKFMVYLQKENIIDESGMPKERFSAEFPKEGPSILRIQQVVRGDSAAYFCASSPLAGESDQPQHFGDGTRLSIL.

The rearrangement links TRBV29-1 to TRBJ2-5, with TRBD2 matching 7 bases. Germline loops: CDR1 SQVTM, CDR2 ANQGSEA. The CDR3 consists of 15 residues. V dropped 1 base and J dropped 0; count of bases not matched to a gene: 5. For the CDR3, the DNA is TGCAGCGTTGAAGGGGCTAGCGGATACCAAGAGACCCAGTACTTC. Its translation: CSVEGASGYQETQYF.

This clonotype showed up many times. The chain has TRBV28 and TRBJ2-1; possible D gene TRBD2, 6 bases. The CDR3 has 16 residues. Germline V lookup: CDR1 MDHEN, CDR2 SYDVKM. The germline V and J ends were trimmed by 6 bases and 0 bases, with 15 bases remaining between them. The CDR3 region has the DNA TGTGCCAGCAGCCCAGGAAGTAGCGGCTCCTACAATGAGCAGTTCTTC. Translating gives CASSPGSSGSYNEQFF. Complete variable domain (other parts from reference TRBV28 and TRBJ2-1): DVKVTQSSRYLVKRTGEKVFLECVQDMDHENMFWYRQDPGLGLRLIYFSYDVKMKEKGDIPEGYSVSREKKERFSLILESASTNQTSMYLCASSPGSSGSYNEQFFGPGTRLTVL.

This sequence joins TRBV14 and TRBJ1-6; no clear D gene. Trimming shortened V by 1 base and J by 6 bases, and 7 bases separated the two germline ends. The CDR3 sequence is 14 residues long. Germline CDR1 SGHDN, CDR2 FVKESK. DNA for the CDR3: TGTGCCAGCAGCCAAGTTCTGGGTAATTCACCCCTCCACTTT. It encodes CASSQVLGNSPLHF. The complete variable domain, with remaining parts taken from reference TRBV14 and TRBJ1-6, reads EAGVTQFPSHSVIEKGQTVTLRCDPISGHDNLYWYRRVMGKEIKFLLHFVKESKQDESGMPNNRFLAERTGGTYSTLKVQPAELEDSGVYFCASSQVLGNSPLHFGNGTRLTVT.

Within the sample, this clonotype is medium-sized. The rearrangement links TRBV6-1 to TRBJ1-1; 10 bases line up with TRBD1. The CDR3 has 15 residues. CDR1 and CDR2 from the germline V gene are MNHNS and SASEGT. V was clipped by 7 bases and J by 5 bases; unmatched bases: 10. Written as DNA, the CDR3 is TGTGCCAGCAACGACCGGGACAGGGGAAAAACTGAAGCTTTCTTT. This encodes CASNDRDRGKTEAFF.

This clonotype was observed at least ten times. The gene calls are TRBV2 and TRBJ2-5; D is undetermined. Germline CDR1 is SNHLY and CDR2 is FYNNEI. V was clipped by 5 bases and J by 5 bases, with 6 bases between them. CDR3 length: 11 amino acids. CDR3 DNA: TGTGCCAGCAGTCTCAGGGAGACCCAGTACTTC. Amino acid sequence: CASSLRETQYF. Looking up the rest from reference TRBV2 and TRBJ2-5 gives the full variable domain: EPEVTQTPSHQVTQMGQEVILRCVPISNHLYFYWYRQILGQKVEFLVSFYNNEISEKSEIFDDQFSVERPDGSNFTLKIRSTKLEDSAMYFCASSLRETQYFGPGTRLLVL.

This clonotype is medium-sized within its sample. The genes are TRBV20-1 and TRBJ1-1; D is perhaps TRBD1 (6 bases). This CDR3 region has 13 residues. With 4 bases removed from V and 4 bases from J, the gap between germline ends came to 13 bases. The germline V gene has CDR1 DFQATT and CDR2 SNEGSKA (reference sequence). The CDR3 is CSAKQGFGTEAFF. CDR3 nucleotides: TGCAGTGCTAAACAGGGCTTCGGCACTGAAGCTTTCTTT.

This clonotype showed up many times. This chain uses TRBV27 with TRBJ2-3; the D is unclear. This CDR3 contains 15 residues. V lost 2 bases, J lost 0 bases, and 9 bases lay in between. Germline CDR1 and CDR2: MNHEY and SMNVEV (reference sequence). In DNA form, the CDR3 reads TGTGCCAGCAGTTTACAGGATCCTAGCACAGATACGCAGTATTTT. Protein: CASSLQDPSTDTQYF.

As for this clonotype: At one boundary the junction diverges from the germline segment, which might be a read error. The chain combines TRBV12-3 or TRBV12-4 with TRBJ1-5; D not certain. There are 14 residues in the CDR3. The CDR3 here is CASSLKYSNLPQHF. The CDR3 DNA sequence: TGTGCCAGCAGTTTAAAATATAGCAATCTGCCCCAGCATTTT.

Note on this clonotype: No conserved phenylalanine or tryptophan is present at the end of the CDR3, so a read error is the likely explanation. V usage is TRBV2 and J usage is TRBJ1-5; possible D gene TRBD1, 6 bases. The CDR3 covers 14 residues. Germline loops: CDR1 SNHLY, CDR2 FYNNEI. In DNA, the CDR3 is TGTGCCAGCAGTGGGGGGGCCGGCAACCAGCCCCAGCATCTT. This translates into CASSGGAGNQPQHL.

This clonotype came up many times. V gene TRBV2 combines with J gene TRBJ1-2; D call uncertain. There are 16 residues in the CDR3. V dropped 3 bases and J dropped 4 bases, with 18 bases sitting between them. The germline CDR1 and CDR2 sequences are SNHLY and FYNNEI. The CDR3: CASSEVREMSPYGYTF. The CDR3 nucleotides are TGTGCCAGCAGTGAGGTTCGGGAGATGTCACCCTATGGCTACACCTTC.

A remark on this clonotype: This may arise from a read error, as a much more abundant clone is one base away. J is TRBJ2-5 and V is TRBV12-3 or TRBV12-4; 8 bases are shared with TRBD1. V lost 7 bases and J lost 4; bases outside the gene matches: 5. This CDR3 has 13 residues. The CDR3 sequence is CASNCGQGETQYF. In nucleotides, the CDR3 is TGTGCCAGCAACTGCGGACAGGGAGAGACCCAGTACTTC.

Ten or more counts support this clonotype. The chain has TRBV7-2 and TRBJ2-5; D is undetermined. Trimming pared 1 base from V and 4 bases from J, leaving 7 bases between. Per the germline V gene, CDR1 is SGHTA and CDR2 is FQGNSA. This CDR3 region has 13 residues. The CDR3 nucleotides are TGTGCCAGCAGCTTAGTCTGGAGAGAGACCCAGTACTTC. Amino acid sequence: CASSLVWRETQYF.